This TCR beta chain was found in a study of cytomegalovirus exposure and HLA in healthy donors. For the study at large: The 500 to 850 first-cohort repertoires and the 130 or so validation repertoires shared the same platform, a later analysis reported. Whole-study results and caveats: Subsequent analysis showed first-cohort TCR clusters tending to co-occur in approximately 120 validation repertoires. Three chains linked to CMV were shown in vitro to be specific for CMV antigens. Cytomegalovirus association was assigned to approximately 180 TCR beta chains.

Using immunoSEQ multiplex PCR, the repertoire was profiled, and TCRdb retains in-frame clones only, with some absent. The sample has about 82,000 clones, 90% to 95% seen once. J was trimmed by 1 base and V by 3 bases; bases with no gene match: 9. The CDR3 is 17 residues long. Per the germline V gene, CDR1 is SGHVS and CDR2 is FQNEAQ. Points on this clone: Its antigen is as yet unknown.

The material sequenced was PBMCs. The origin of this receptor is a man between 18 and 29 years old in good health and CMV-seronegative. This chain joins TRBV7-8 and TRBJ1-5; TRBD1 matches 7 bases. DNA for the CDR3: TGTGCCAGCAGCTTTACAGGGGCCCCGGGGAGCAATCAGCCCCAGCATTTT. This sequence encodes CASSFTGAPGSNQPQHF.